This T cell receptor beta chain was obtained from a study of regulatory T cells in long-lasting Graves disease. Time point reported: newly diagnosed GD, antithyroid drugs for less than 3 months. From RNA extracted from PBMCs, the TCR library was made. CDR3 length: 15 residues. After removal of 5 bases from V and 1 base from J, the junction contained 3 bases not matched to a gene. Both iRepertoire HTBI primers and Arm-PCR of CDR3 regions were used to build the TCR beta libraries. Authors' methods: Samples jointly harbored about 65 TRBV and more than eleven TRBJ segments. MiXCR was run by TCRdb on the multiplex PCR reads, yielding one entry per CDR3 protein. TCRdb, not the original authors, processed these V and J calls. Here the sample spans approximately 460,000 distinct CDR3 sequences, 16% being singletons. The data also belong to a second study, concerning T cells in Graves' hyperthyroidism and ophthalmopathy. As that study records: The model's output predicted ophthalmopathy at a median of about 6.5 months prior to onset.

The chain combines TRBV12-3 or TRBV12-4 with TRBJ2-5; 11 bases map to TRBD2. Specimen: peripheral blood mononuclear cells (PBMCs), collected at new diagnosis, from a patient treated with antithyroid drugs. The sequence was obtained from a woman aged 30 to 39 with Graves disease. The CDR3, as DNA: TGTGCCAGCAGTCCGACTAGCGGGGCCCAAGAGACCCAGTACTTC. This sequence encodes CASSPTSGAQETQYF.